Listed here are 4 T cell receptor beta chains from one sample, sequenced in a study of cytomegalovirus exposure and HLA in healthy donors. Amplification used 60 Vbeta primers and 13 Jbeta primers. Clones were read by immunoSEQ multiplex PCR, and TCRdb kept only the in-frame ones, dropping some. This table has about 160,000 clones, about three quarters appearing once. The sequencing input was PBMCs. These receptors were obtained from a woman aged 30 to 39 in good health and CMV-seronegative.

This chain joins TRBV2 and TRBJ2-7, with 12 bases that match TRBD1. There are 17 residues in the CDR3. From germline, CDR1 is SNHLY and CDR2 FYNNEI. After removal of 7 bases from V and 5 bases from J, the junction contained 15 bases not matched to a gene. CDR3 nucleotides: TGTGCCAGCATACCGTTTAGACCCGGGACAGGGGGCCACGAGCAGTACTTC. It specifies CASIPFRPGTGGHEQYF.

This clone was observed once. The chain recombines TRBV28 with TRBJ1-1; D call uncertain. Germline CDR1 reads MDHEN; CDR2 reads SYDVKM. The V and J ends lost 4 bases and 11 bases respectively, with 11 bases between them. The CDR3 totals 11 residues. The CDR3 DNA sequence: TGTGCCAGCAGTTGGAGCCAGATCGCTTTCTTT. It specifies CASSWSQIAFF.

V usage is TRBV30 and J usage is TRBJ2-7; possibly TRBD1 for D (5 bases). Trimming took 5 bases from V and 2 from J, leaving 7 bases between them. The CDR3 length is 11 residues. CDR1 is GTSNPN, CDR2 SVGIG, per germline (reference sequence). CDR3 amino acids: CAWGRAYEQYF. CDR3 coding DNA: TGTGCCTGGGGCAGGGCCTACGAGCAGTACTTC.

The chain recombines TRBV5-1 with TRBJ2-1, with TRBD1 matching 8 bases. The V gene's germline CDR1 is SGHRS and CDR2 YFSETQ. The CDR3 has 14 amino acids. Germline trimming cut 4 bases from V and 6 bases from J; bases unmatched to any gene: 6. The CDR3 reads CASSGQGFGNEQFF. The CDR3 DNA sequence: TGCGCCAGCAGCGGACAGGGATTCGGCAATGAGCAGTTCTTC.